The clone carrying this T cell receptor (beta chain) was seen more than once but under ten times. The data belong to a study of human T cells and chemical hapten exposure. Trimming stripped 6 bases from V and 3 bases from J, with 11 bases between. From germline, CDR1 is LGHNA and CDR2 YSLEER. The CDR3 runs to 13 residues. Time point indicated: pre-sensitization, week 0. Treatment of the sample: therapeutic diphenylcyclopropenone sensitization with weekly scalp DPC. TCRdb recomputed calls from the RACE reads with MiXCR, one row per CDR3 protein. The sample shows 270,000 or so distinct CDR3 sequences, roughly 7.7% of them seen only once.

This clonotype originated in a man aged 18-30 years with alopecia areata. Some clones in this sample may be carry-over from other donors' samples. The rearrangement uses TRBV4-3 and TRBJ1-1, with D perhaps TRBD1 (6 bases). Sequencing used whole blood, obtained in connection with sensitization to the hapten diphenylcyclopropenone (DPC). This CDR3 is CASSAGHHTEAFF. The CDR3 bases are TGCGCCAGCAGTGCGGGACACCACACTGAAGCTTTCTTT.